This T cell receptor beta chain was sequenced for a study of cytomegalovirus exposure and HLA in healthy donors. Study-wide findings and caveats: According to the study, 160 or so TCR beta chains were cytomegalovirus-associated. Reports showed the classifier diagnosing cytomegalovirus status with high specificity and sensitivity. In a later analysis, V- and J-gene trimming of beta chains associated with a DCLRE1C missense variant, replicated independently.

The donors gave bone marrow, and they were healthy. With regard to this clone: Its antigen is not known.

Amplification used 60 Vbeta primers and 13 Jbeta primers. Assay used: immunoSEQ multiplex PCR; TCRdb lists only in-frame clones, some missing. Reported are about 72,000 clones; the ten largest clones contain 2.5% to 3%. Per the germline V gene, CDR1 is SGHVS and CDR2 is FNYEAQ. V lost 1 base and J 6 bases, leaving 13 bases between the germline ends. This CDR3 region has 14 residues. The sequencing input was PBMCs. The rearrangement uses TRBV7-6 and TRBJ2-7, with D perhaps matching TRBD2 (6 bases). The receptor was derived from a man in his forties in good health and CMV-seronegative. CDR3 sequence: CASSLVTAGGEQYF. The DNA of the CDR3 is TGTGCCAGCAGCTTAGTCACAGCCGGGGGCGAGCAGTACTTC.